This passage covers 23 T cell receptor beta chains from one sample sequenced in a study of blood T cell repertoires in COVID-19. TCRdb's copy holds only in-frame clones and misses some; the assay was immunoSEQ multiplex PCR. The sample consists of under 300,000 clones, under 90% of them appearing once. Source material: PBMCs or T cells enriched from blood (not recorded which). The receptors stem from a woman aged 60-75 years who had recovered from COVID-19.

The chain couples TRBV27 to TRBJ2-1; no clear D gene. The germline V gene has CDR1 MNHEY and CDR2 SMNVEV (reference sequence). V was clipped by 2 bases and J by 3 bases, with 14 bases between them. The CDR3 covers 16 residues. CDR3 coding DNA: TGTGCCAGCAGTTTAACGGTGGGCCAGCTCTACAATGAGCAGTTCTTC. Its protein product is CASSLTVGQLYNEQFF.

This sequence joins TRBV5-1 and TRBJ2-1; 10 nucleotides agree with TRBD2. The trim removed 4 bases at V and 2 bases at J, leaving 12 bases unmatched. CDR3 length equals 18 residues. Germline V CDR1 and CDR2: SGHRS, YFSETQ. The CDR3: CASSRVASGSFTYNEQFF. The CDR3 DNA follows: TGCGCCAGCAGCCGCGTGGCTAGCGGGAGCTTCACCTACAATGAGCAGTTCTTC.

The chain is built from TRBV30 and TRBJ1-3; tentative D call: TRBD1 (5 bases). V was clipped by 2 bases and J by 2 bases, with 13 bases between them. Per the germline V gene, CDR1 is GTSNPN and CDR2 is SVGIG (reference sequence). The CDR3 runs to 15 residues. This CDR3 reads CAWSKTRVAGNTIYF. The CDR3 DNA reads as TGTGCCTGGAGTAAGACCAGGGTGGCTGGAAACACCATATATTTT. Together with reference TRBV30 and TRBJ1-3, the CDR3 gives the full variable domain: SQTIHQWPATLVQPVGSPLSLECTVEGTSNPNLYWYRQAAGRGLQLLFYSVGIGQISSEVPQNLSASRPQDRQFILSSKKLLLSDSGFYLCAWSKTRVAGNTIYFGEGSWLTVV.

Regarding this clone: This sample includes further DNA sequences coding for the same CDR3. The rearrangement joins TRBV9 to TRBJ2-7; 8 nucleotides match TRBD2. The CDR3 sequence is 14 residues long. The germline gives CDR1 SGDLS, CDR2 YYNGEE. J was trimmed by 0 bases and V by 3 bases; bases with no gene match: 2. CDR3 loop: CASSATSVSYEQYF. For the CDR3, the DNA is TGTGCCAGCAGCGCGACTAGCGTCTCCTACGAGCAGTACTTC.

This clone was observed once. This rearrangement joins TRBV5-1 to TRBJ2-7; 10 bases match TRBD2. Germline V gives CDR1 SGHRS, CDR2 YFSETQ. V shed 0 bases and J 5 bases; nucleotides not matched to a gene: 5. This CDR3 has 15 amino acids. CDR3 DNA sequence: TGCGCCAGCAGCTTGGGGCTAGCGGGGGTTCACGAGCAGTACTTC. It is translated as CASSLGLAGVHEQYF.

The rearrangement uses TRBV9 and TRBJ2-5; tentatively, D is TRBD2 (6 bases). The CDR3 spans 14 residues. Per the germline V gene, CDR1 is SGDLS and CDR2 is YYNGEE. V shed 0 bases and J shed 4 bases, with 10 bases lying between them. The CDR3 is CASSVVQGGETQYF. CDR3 in DNA: TGTGCCAGCAGCGTAGTTCAGGGAGGAGAGACCCAGTACTTC. The whole variable domain, filled in from reference TRBV9 and TRBJ2-5, reads DSGVTQTPKHLITATGQRVTLRCSPRSGDLSVYWYQQSLDQGLQFLIQYYNGEERAKGNILERFSAQQFPDLHSELNLSSLELGDSALYFCASSVVQGGETQYFGPGTRLLVL.

As to this clone: The identical CDR3 is also encoded by other nucleotide sequences in the sample. The chain uses TRBV28 and TRBJ1-5, with TRBD1 identical over 7 bases. The CDR3 totals 14 residues. Germline CDR1 MDHEN, CDR2 SYDVKM. Losses at the gene ends were 1 base for V and 6 bases for J; bases not matched to a gene: 3. The CDR3 loop is CASSLLQGRQPQHF. CDR3 sequence (DNA): TGTGCCAGCAGTTTATTACAGGGGCGTCAGCCCCAGCATTTT.

This chain joins TRBV12-3 or TRBV12-4 and TRBJ2-7; the D is unclear. CDR3 length: 13 amino acids. Trimming pared 5 bases from V and 2 bases from J, leaving 10 bases between. CDR3 loop: CASSAGLTYEQYF. In DNA, the CDR3 is TGTGCCAGCAGTGCAGGATTAACCTACGAGCAGTACTTC.

The CDR3 coding sequence is TGTGCCAGCCTAATCGACAGGGGGCAAGAGACCCAGTACTTC. Residues: CASLIDRGQETQYF. This chain joins TRBV2 and TRBJ2-5, with 9 bases identical to TRBD1. With V trimmed by 8 bases and J by 2 bases, 6 bases remained unmatched. The germline V gene has CDR1 SNHLY and CDR2 FYNNEI. The CDR3 totals 14 residues.

The V and J genes are TRBV3-1 (or the pseudogene TRBV3-2) and TRBJ2-3; 8 positions agree with TRBD1. The ends lost 3 bases at V and 4 bases at J; junction bases unmatched: 6. From germline, CDR1 is LGHDT and CDR2 YNNKEL (reference sequence). The CDR3 extends over 15 amino acids. CDR3 residues: CASSQRDRRADTQYF. In DNA, the CDR3 is TGTGCCAGCAGCCAGCGGGACAGGCGGGCAGATACGCAGTATTTT.

The chain has TRBV19 and TRBJ1-2; no reliable D call. Germline values: CDR1 LNHDA, CDR2 SQIVND (reference sequence). This CDR3 spans 13 amino acids. The germline V and J ends were trimmed by 5 bases and 4 bases, with 11 bases remaining between them. CDR3 in DNA: TGTGCCAGTAGTCCTTCGAGGGTCTATGGCTACACCTTC. Amino acid sequence: CASSPSRVYGYTF. The full variable domain, its missing parts supplied by reference TRBV19 and TRBJ1-2, is DGGITQSPKYLFRKEGQNVTLSCEQNLNHDAMYWYRQDPGQGLRLIYYSQIVNDFQKGDIAEGYSVSREKKESFPLTVTSAQKNPTAFYLCASSPSRVYGYTFGSGTRLTVV.

This chain joins TRBV18 and TRBJ2-3; 7 nucleotides agree with TRBD1. Germline lookup yields CDR1 KGHSH and CDR2 LQKENI. The CDR3 is 15 amino acids. Germline trimming cut 1 base from V and 0 bases from J; bases unmatched to any gene: 1. The DNA for the CDR3 is TGTGCCAGCTCACCACAGGGACAGAGCACAGATACGCAGTATTTT. Residues: CASSPQGQSTDTQYF.

This chain uses TRBV29-1 with TRBJ1-1; D is ambiguous. V shed 6 bases and J shed 5 bases, with 13 bases lying between them. CDR3 size: 12 residues. Germline V lookup: CDR1 SQVTM, CDR2 ANQGSEA. The CDR3 is CSVQRTGTEAFF. The CDR3, as DNA: TGCAGCGTCCAACGGACGGGGACTGAAGCTTTCTTT.

J is TRBJ1-4 and V is TRBV10-1; D is perhaps TRBD1 (5 bases). V lost 6 bases and J 8 bases, leaving 16 bases between the germline ends. CDR1 is WNHNN and CDR2 is SYGVQD in the germline V gene (reference sequence). The CDR3 runs 14 residues. The CDR3 is CASSPGGAGEKLFF. For the CDR3, the DNA is TGCGCCAGCAGCCCCGGTGGGGCAGGCGAAAAACTGTTTTTT.

V gene TRBV2 combines with J gene TRBJ2-7; 8 nucleotides line up with TRBD1. The germline CDR1 and CDR2 sequences are SNHLY and FYNNEI. The CDR3 has 13 amino acids. The trim removed 4 bases at V and 10 bases at J, leaving 9 bases unmatched. Here the CDR3 DNA reads TGTGCCAGCAGTGCGGAGTCAGGGGGCCTTCAGTACTTC. Translating gives CASSAESGGLQYF.

The chain joins TRBV24-1 to TRBJ2-1; 8 nucleotides match TRBD2. The CDR3 totals 16 residues. The J segment lost 4 bases and the V segment lost 6 bases, leaving 10 bases of the junction unmatched. Germline loops: CDR1 KGHDR, CDR2 SFDVKD. CDR3 nucleotides: TGTGCCACCAGTACCTGGGAAGCGGGAGCGTACAATGAGCAGTTCTTC. Residues: CATSTWEAGAYNEQFF.

The chain recombines TRBV3-1 (or the pseudogene TRBV3-2) with TRBJ1-2; tentatively, D is TRBD1 (6 bases). The length of the CDR3 is 15 residues. The ends were cut back, 4 bases at V and 8 bases at J, with 20 bases in the middle. Germline V gene lookup returns CDR1 LGHDT and CDR2 YNNKEL (reference sequence). CDR3 DNA sequence: TGTGCCAGCAGCCGAAAAGGGGGAGAGTCGGAAGGCTACACCTTC. Translating gives CASSRKGGESEGYTF.

The CDR3 spells CASSEGGASGEKLFF. The CDR3 region has the DNA TGTGCCAGCAGTGAGGGAGGGGCTTCGGGCGAAAAACTGTTTTTT. The chain is built from TRBV2 and TRBJ1-4; TRBD1 might be the D (5 bases). Germline-derived CDR1 and CDR2 are SNHLY and FYNNEI. The V gene lost 3 bases and the J gene lost 8 bases, with 16 bases spanning the gap. CDR3 size: 15 residues.

The rearrangement joins TRBV30 to TRBJ1-3; a possible D gene is TRBD1 (6 bases). The germline V gene has CDR1 GTSNPN and CDR2 SVGIG (reference sequence). The CDR3 spans 14 residues. The V end lost 3 bases, the J end lost 2 bases, and 11 bases lay between the germline ends. For the CDR3, the DNA is TGTGCCTGGAGACCGGCAGGGGCTGGAAACACCATATATTTT. It translates to CAWRPAGAGNTIYF.

The chain combines TRBV27 with TRBJ2-3, with D unresolved. Trimming took off 8 bases at V and 10 bases at J, with 7 bases between the two ends. The germline V gene encodes CDR1 MNHEY and CDR2 SMNVEV (reference sequence). The CDR3 loop spans 9 amino acids. CDR3 protein: CASGIPQYF. The CDR3 bases are TGTGCCAGCGGCATCCCGCAGTATTTT.

This clone was seen more than once but under ten times. The chain joins TRBV24-1 to TRBJ1-1; perhaps TRBD1 as D (5 bases). The germline V and J ends were trimmed by 7 bases and 3 bases, with 11 bases remaining between them. CDR3 length: 13 residues. Germline lookup yields CDR1 KGHDR and CDR2 SFDVKD. Here the CDR3 DNA reads TGTGCCACCAGCGGAGGGGTGGACACTGAAGCTTTCTTT. It is translated as CATSGGVDTEAFF.

The chain uses TRBV7-2 and TRBJ2-1, with D possibly being TRBD2 (6 bases). Germline V lookup: CDR1 SGHTA, CDR2 FQGNSA. V was cut by 5 bases and J by 8 bases, with 19 bases left in between. This CDR3 has 15 residues. CDR3: CASSPSRGRIYEQFF. The CDR3 coding sequence is TGTGCCAGCAGCCCAAGTCGGGGGAGGATCTATGAGCAGTTCTTC.

The rearrangement uses TRBV27 and TRBJ2-5; 12 bases fit TRBD2. Germline CDR1 is MNHEY and CDR2 is SMNVEV (reference sequence). V was clipped by 0 bases and J by 4 bases; unmatched bases: 12. The CDR3 consists of 19 residues. CDR3 region: CASSLSARTSGVGRETQYF. The CDR3 DNA is TGTGCCAGCAGTTTATCCGCGAGGACTAGCGGGGTTGGGCGAGAGACCCAGTACTTC.